The TCR beta chain under discussion was sequenced for a study of T cells in Graves' hyperthyroidism and ophthalmopathy. Amplification targeted TCR beta CDR3 regions from RNA transcripts. First-round RT-PCR targeting the TCR CDR3 was performed with the HTBI primer set. TCRdb re-called the multiplex PCR reads through MiXCR, storing one row per CDR3 protein. The top ten clones hold roughly 31% of a sample with around 700,000 distinct CDR3 sequences, just over 35% of them seen once. The CDR3 length is 12 residues. V shed 5 bases and J shed 7 bases, with 6 bases lying between them. Germline lookup yields CDR1 ENHRY and CDR2 SYGVKD.

The sequenced sample consisted of blood. The TCR comes from a woman in her thirties or forties with Graves' hyperthyroidism. The V call is TRBV10-3, the J call TRBJ1-6; D is undetermined. The CDR3 sequence: CAISRLNSPLHF. CDR3 nucleotides: TGTGCCATCAGTAGGCTGAATTCACCCCTCCACTTT.